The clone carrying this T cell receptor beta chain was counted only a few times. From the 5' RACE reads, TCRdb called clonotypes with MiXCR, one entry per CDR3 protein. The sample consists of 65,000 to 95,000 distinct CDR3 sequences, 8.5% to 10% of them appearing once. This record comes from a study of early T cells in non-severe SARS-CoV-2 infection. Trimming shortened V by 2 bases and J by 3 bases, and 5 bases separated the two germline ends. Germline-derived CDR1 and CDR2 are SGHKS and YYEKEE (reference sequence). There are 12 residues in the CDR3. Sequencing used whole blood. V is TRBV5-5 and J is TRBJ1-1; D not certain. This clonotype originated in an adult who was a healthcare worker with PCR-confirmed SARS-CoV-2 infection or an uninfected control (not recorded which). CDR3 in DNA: TGTGCCAGCAGCTTCCTTTACACTGAAGCTTTCTTT. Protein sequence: CASSFLYTEAFF. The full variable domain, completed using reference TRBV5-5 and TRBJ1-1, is DAGVTQSPTHLIKTRGQQVTLRCSPISGHKSVSWYQQVLGQGPQFIFQYYEKEERGRGNFPDRFSARQFPNYSSELNVNALLLGDSALYLCASSFLYTEAFFGQGTRLTVV.